This entry lists 10 T cell receptor beta chains sequenced from one sample in a study of PD-L1 blockade in urothelial cancer. Measured with immunoSEQ multiplex PCR; TCRdb has only the in-frame clones, and not every one. The table has about 38,000 clones, approximately 90% seen once; the top ten hold roughly 2.1%. The source was PBMCs, collected around atezolizumab (anti-PD-L1) treatment. These receptors were obtained from a man in his 60s with urothelial cancer.

The V call is TRBV5-1, the J call TRBJ2-5; a weak D match, TRBD2 (5 bases). CDR1 is SGHRS, CDR2 YFSETQ, per germline. This CDR3 comprises 12 residues. V shed 0 bases and J shed 5 bases, with 5 bases lying between them. CDR3 sequence reads: CASSLAGETQYF. The CDR3 nucleotides are TGCGCCAGCAGCTTGGCGGGGGAGACCCAGTACTTC.

The chain uses TRBV28 and TRBJ2-5; 9 bases are shared with TRBD1. Germline-derived CDR1 and CDR2 are MDHEN and SYDVKM. The CDR3 consists of 15 residues. V was pared by 4 bases and J by 5 bases, with 8 bases of the junction left unmatched. CDR3 nucleotides: TGTGCCAGCAGTTCTCCCTGGGACAGGGACGAGACCCAGTACTTC. The encoded protein is CASSSPWDRDETQYF.

The chain employs TRBV28 and TRBJ2-2; 8 bases fit TRBD1. The germline V gene has CDR1 MDHEN and CDR2 SYDVKM. The CDR3 is made up of 15 amino acids. The trim removed 3 bases at V and 7 bases at J, leaving 7 bases unmatched. This CDR3 reads CASSLDRALSGELFF. Here the CDR3 DNA reads TGTGCCAGCAGTTTGGACAGGGCCTTAAGCGGGGAGCTGTTTTTT.

This chain joins TRBV27 and TRBJ1-4; the match to TRBD1 covers 7 bases. The CDR3 is 14 residues long. The germline V gene encodes CDR1 MNHEY and CDR2 SMNVEV (reference sequence). V trimming: 5 bases; J trimming: 8 bases; junction bases outside the gene matches: 8. In nucleotides, the CDR3 is TGTGCCAGCAGTCCCCGGACAGGCGGAGAAAAACTGTTTTTT. Amino acid sequence: CASSPRTGGEKLFF.

V usage is TRBV4-3 and J usage is TRBJ1-3; D is unclear. This CDR3 has 16 amino acids. CDR1 is LGHNA, CDR2 YSLEER, per germline. With 0 bases removed from V and 2 bases from J, the gap between germline ends came to 11 bases. CDR3 in DNA: TGCGCCAGCAGCCAAGAGAGACACGAGCCTGGAAACACCATATATTTT. Translation: CASSQERHEPGNTIYF.

This chain uses TRBV5-4 with TRBJ2-5, with D tentatively TRBD2 (6 bases). CDR1 is SGHNT and CDR2 is YYREEE in the germline V gene (reference sequence). The CDR3 has 14 amino acids. V lost 6 bases to trimming and J lost 2 bases, with 14 bases between them. The CDR3: CASTQAGRQETQYF. CDR3 nucleotides: TGTGCCAGCACCCAAGCGGGTAGACAAGAGACCCAGTACTTC.

The chain recombines TRBV5-4 with TRBJ2-1, with a tentative D call TRBD2 (6 bases). CDR1 and CDR2 from the germline V gene are SGHNT and YYREEE (reference sequence). The CDR3 runs to 16 residues. V gave up 0 bases and J gave up 10 bases, with 20 bases separating them. In DNA form, the CDR3 reads TGTGCCAGCAGCTTGGGGAGGACTCGTAGCGGTTACGAGCAGTTCTTC. The encoded protein is CASSLGRTRSGYEQFF.

This chain joins TRBV7-3 and TRBJ2-5; TRBD1 matches at 11 bases. The CDR3 runs 17 residues. V dropped 1 base and J dropped 4; count of bases not matched to a gene: 8. Germline V gene lookup returns CDR1 SGHTA and CDR2 FQGTGA. DNA of the CDR3: TGTGCCAGCAGCTTAAAAGGGAGGGACAGGGGGTTAGAGACCCAGTACTTC. Translated: CASSLKGRDRGLETQYF. Variable domain in full (rest from reference TRBV7-3 and TRBJ2-5): GAGVSQTPSNKVTEKGKYVELRCDPISGHTALYWYRQSLGQGPEFLIYFQGTGAADDSGLPNDRFFAVRPEGSVSTLKIQRTERGDSAVYLCASSLKGRDRGLETQYFGPGTRLLVL.

This clone was detected a few times. This sequence joins TRBV2 and TRBJ2-1, with 14 nucleotides matching TRBD2. The J segment lost 5 bases and the V segment lost 6 bases, leaving 6 bases of the junction unmatched. Per germline, CDR1 SNHLY and CDR2 FYNNEI. CDR3 length: 16 amino acids. Here the CDR3 DNA reads TGTGCCAGCAGCGGCCCGGGACTAGCGGGGGACAATGAGCAGTTCTTC. Translated, it gives CASSGPGLAGDNEQFF.

The gene calls are TRBV19 and TRBJ2-1, with 10 bases fitting TRBD2. Trimming took 6 bases from V and 5 from J; bases not matched to a gene: 7. Germline values: CDR1 LNHDA, CDR2 SQIVND (reference sequence). This CDR3 is built from 15 residues. The CDR3 nucleotides read TGTGCCAGTAGGACTTGGACTAGCGGAGACAATGAGCAGTTCTTC. The encoded protein is CASRTWTSGDNEQFF. Full variable domain (outside the CDR3, taken from reference TRBV19 and TRBJ2-1): DGGITQSPKYLFRKEGQNVTLSCEQNLNHDAMYWYRQDPGQGLRLIYYSQIVNDFQKGDIAEGYSVSREKKESFPLTVTSAQKNPTAFYLCASRTWTSGDNEQFFGPGTRLTVL.